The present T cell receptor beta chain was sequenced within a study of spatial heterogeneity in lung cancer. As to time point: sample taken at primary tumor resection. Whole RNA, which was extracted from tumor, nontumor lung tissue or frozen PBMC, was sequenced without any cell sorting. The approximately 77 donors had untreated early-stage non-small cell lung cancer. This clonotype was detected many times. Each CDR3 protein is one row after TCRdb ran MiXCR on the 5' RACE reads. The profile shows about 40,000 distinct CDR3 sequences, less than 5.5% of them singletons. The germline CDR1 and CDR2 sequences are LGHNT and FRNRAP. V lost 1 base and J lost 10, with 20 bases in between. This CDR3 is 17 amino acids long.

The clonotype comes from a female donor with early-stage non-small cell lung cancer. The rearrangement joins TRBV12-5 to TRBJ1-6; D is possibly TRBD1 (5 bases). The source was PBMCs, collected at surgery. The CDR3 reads CASGLGPQGPGESPLHF. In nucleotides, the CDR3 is TGTGCTAGTGGTTTGGGCCCCCAGGGCCCGGGGGAGTCACCCCTCCACTTT.